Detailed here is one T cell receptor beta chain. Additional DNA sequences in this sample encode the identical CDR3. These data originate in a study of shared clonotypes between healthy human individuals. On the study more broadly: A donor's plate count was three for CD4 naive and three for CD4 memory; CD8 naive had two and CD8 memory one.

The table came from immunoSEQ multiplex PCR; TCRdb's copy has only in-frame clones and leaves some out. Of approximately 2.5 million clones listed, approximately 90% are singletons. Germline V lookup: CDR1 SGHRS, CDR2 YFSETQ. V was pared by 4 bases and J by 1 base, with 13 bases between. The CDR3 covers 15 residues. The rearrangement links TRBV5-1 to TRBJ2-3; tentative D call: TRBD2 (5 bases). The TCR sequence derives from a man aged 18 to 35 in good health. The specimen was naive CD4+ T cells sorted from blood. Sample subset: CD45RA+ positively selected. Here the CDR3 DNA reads TGCGCCAGCAGCCCCTGGGGAGCGGGCACAGATACGCAGTATTTT. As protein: CASSPWGAGTDTQYF.